The 22 T cell receptor beta chains below come from one sample, sequenced in a study of blood T cell repertoires in COVID-19. The method was immunoSEQ multiplex PCR; TCRdb's version includes in-frame clones alone and lacks a portion of them. The table includes 97,000 or so clones, roughly 82% detected once. Sequences were obtained from peripheral blood. Every receptor here comes from a man in his 70s with active or convalescent COVID-19.

V gene TRBV7-3 combines with J gene TRBJ2-2; 8 nucleotides match TRBD1. Germline V gene data show CDR1 as SGHTA and CDR2 as FQGTGA. V lost 10 bases and J lost 3; bases outside the gene matches: 10. The CDR3 runs to 15 residues. CDR3 coding DNA: TGTGCCATAAAGACCCGGACAGGGTACACCGGGGAGCTGTTTTTT. Its translation is CAIKTRTGYTGELFF.

J is TRBJ2-3 and V is TRBV5-4, with 9 nucleotides matching TRBD2. This CDR3 has 17 amino acids. Germline CDR1 reads SGHNT; CDR2 reads YYREEE (reference sequence). Unmatched junction bases numbered 8, after V lost 3 bases and J lost 0 bases. The CDR3 loop is CASSSYRRGGSTDTQYF. CDR3 nucleotide sequence: TGTGCCAGCAGCTCCTATAGGCGGGGGGGGAGCACAGATACGCAGTATTTT.

V usage is TRBV6-5 and J usage is TRBJ1-1; D possibly corresponds to TRBD1 (5 bases). Trimming took off 6 bases at V and 1 base at J, with 9 bases between the two ends. Germline CDR1 reads MNHEY; CDR2 reads SVGAGI. The CDR3 spans 13 residues. Here the CDR3 reads CASSPTGNTEAFF. The CDR3 DNA sequence: TGTGCCAGCAGCCCAACAGGGAACACTGAAGCTTTCTTT.

The chain has TRBV13 and TRBJ2-3; 13 bases fit TRBD2. The germline V gene has CDR1 PRHDT and CDR2 FYEKMQ (reference sequence). This CDR3 has 15 amino acids. Unmatched junction bases numbered 7, after V lost 8 bases and J lost 5 bases. The CDR3 DNA reads TGTGCCAGCTGCACTTGGACTAGCGGGGGAGATACGCAGTATTTT. Residues: CASCTWTSGGDTQYF.

The CDR3 DNA sequence: TGTGCCCGCCGGGACAGGCTTGGTTCGCCCCTCCACTTT. Translation: CARRDRLGSPLHF. The V and J genes are TRBV30 and TRBJ1-6; 8 bases map to TRBD1. Losses at the gene ends were 8 bases for V and 13 bases for J; bases not matched to a gene: 13. Germline loops: CDR1 GTSNPN, CDR2 SVGIG (reference sequence). This CDR3 contains 13 residues.

The genes are TRBV19 and TRBJ2-5, with D perhaps TRBD2 (5 bases). The CDR3 length is 15 residues. Germline lookup yields CDR1 LNHDA and CDR2 SQIVND (reference sequence). V lost 2 bases, J lost 1 base, and 11 bases lay in between. CDR3 coding DNA: TGTGCCAGTAGTATACGGGCGGGCCTCCAAGAGACCCAGTACTTC. Translated: CASSIRAGLQETQYF.

This clone was found once. The chain has TRBV11-3 and TRBJ2-7, with TRBD1 matching 10 bases. CDR1 is SGHNT and CDR2 is YENEEA in the germline V gene. With 2 bases clipped from V and 5 bases from J, the junction kept 9 bases outside the gene matches. This CDR3 contains 16 residues. The DNA for the CDR3 is TGTGCCAGCAGCTTACCCAGGGGACAGGGGTTTAACGAGCAGTACTTC. It is translated as CASSLPRGQGFNEQYF.

This sequence joins TRBV19 and TRBJ2-5; 7 nucleotides match TRBD1. V shed 7 bases and J 2 bases; nucleotides not matched to a gene: 10. The V gene's germline CDR1 is LNHDA and CDR2 SQIVND (reference sequence). This CDR3 has 15 amino acids. CDR3 protein: CASKRTPGQQETQYF. CDR3 nucleotide sequence: TGTGCCAGTAAACGAACACCGGGACAGCAAGAGACCCAGTACTTC.

The chain has TRBV11-3 and TRBJ2-7, with a weak D call TRBD2 (6 bases). CDR3 size: 13 residues. CDR1 SGHNT and CDR2 YENEEA come from the germline V gene. Trimming pared 6 bases from V and 4 bases from J, leaving 13 bases between. Here the CDR3 DNA reads TGTGCCAGCAGGACCAATAGCGGTTACGAGCAGTACTTC. This sequence encodes CASRTNSGYEQYF.

J is TRBJ2-7 and V is TRBV30; tentative D call: TRBD2 (5 bases). This CDR3 has 16 residues. V lost 3 bases and J lost 2, with 20 bases in between. The germline V gene has CDR1 GTSNPN and CDR2 SVGIG (reference sequence). The CDR3 loop reads CAWRYWESDFAYEQYF. In DNA, the CDR3 is TGTGCCTGGAGGTACTGGGAGAGCGATTTTGCCTACGAGCAGTACTTC.

The chain is built from TRBV30 and TRBJ1-1; D remains unclear. V was cut by 0 bases and J by 3 bases, with 14 bases left in between. The CDR3 has 15 amino acids. Per germline, CDR1 GTSNPN and CDR2 SVGIG (reference sequence). The CDR3, as DNA: TGTGCCTGGAGTGTATGGGCAGGTTCCCACACTGAAGCTTTCTTT. Its protein is CAWSVWAGSHTEAFF.

The chain employs TRBV7-2 and TRBJ1-2; 9 nucleotides align to TRBD1. J gave up 6 bases and V 0 bases, and 8 bases lay outside the gene matches. The CDR3 runs 16 residues. CDR1 and CDR2 from the germline V gene are SGHTA and FQGNSA. The DNA of the CDR3 is TGTGCCAGCAGCTTAGCAAGGACAGGGGTGGGGGATGGCTACACCTTC. Amino acids: CASSLARTGVGDGYTF.

The chain has TRBV7-9 and TRBJ1-6; D is perhaps TRBD1 (5 bases). This CDR3 has 13 amino acids. Deletions cut 5 bases from V and 7 bases from J, with 9 bases between. CDR1 and CDR2 (germline): SEHNR, FQNEAQ (reference sequence). The CDR3 nucleotides are TGTGCCAGCAGCAGAACAGGCAATTCACCCCTCCACTTT. It codes for CASSRTGNSPLHF.

The rearrangement uses TRBV9 and TRBJ1-1; D is ambiguous. The CDR3 is 15 amino acids. Germline CDR1 reads SGDLS; CDR2 reads YYNGEE. Trimming left V 0 bases short and J 0 bases short, with 9 bases between. The CDR3 sequence is CASSVGGVMNTEAFF. As DNA, the CDR3 is TGTGCCAGCAGCGTAGGAGGTGTTATGAACACTGAAGCTTTCTTT.

A single count supports this clone. The rearrangement joins TRBV10-3 to TRBJ1-3; D call uncertain. The CDR3 contains 14 residues. The ends were cut back, 2 bases at V and 3 bases at J, with 8 bases in the middle. Germline V CDR1 and CDR2: ENHRY, SYGVKD. In DNA form, the CDR3 reads TGTGCCATCAGTGAGCCTACCGTTGGAAACACCATATATTTT. Translating it yields CAISEPTVGNTIYF.

The chain uses TRBV11-3 and TRBJ1-2; D is unresolved. Germline CDR1 SGHNT, CDR2 YENEEA. This CDR3 has 13 residues. Trimming left V 5 bases short and J 2 bases short, with 9 bases between. The CDR3 here is CASSPGPNYGYTF. The CDR3 DNA reads as TGTGCCAGCAGCCCGGGTCCAAACTATGGCTACACCTTC.

This clone was found a few times. J is TRBJ2-2 and V is TRBV7-6, with D unclear. CDR3 length: 16 residues. V was cut by 2 bases and J by 4 bases, with 14 bases left in between. Germline V lookup: CDR1 SGHVS, CDR2 FNYEAQ. The CDR3 loop is CASSLLGPASTGELFF. The CDR3 nucleotides read TGTGCCAGCAGCTTATTGGGCCCCGCATCCACCGGGGAGCTGTTTTTT.

This clone was picked up a small number of times. The chain joins TRBV4-1 to TRBJ1-2; D is undetermined. This CDR3 has 14 residues. The V end lost 0 bases, the J end lost 4 bases, and 9 bases lay between the germline ends. The germline V gene has CDR1 MGHRA and CDR2 YSYEKL. CDR3 sequence: CASSQDEAAYGYTF. CDR3 coding DNA: TGCGCCAGCAGCCAAGATGAGGCAGCCTATGGCTACACCTTC.

The rearrangement uses TRBV19 and TRBJ1-5, with 8 bases identical to TRBD1. CDR3 size: 15 residues. V was clipped by 6 bases and J by 3 bases; unmatched bases: 7. CDR1 and CDR2 (germline): LNHDA, SQIVND (reference sequence). The DNA for the CDR3 is TGTGCCAGTAGGACAGGACAGGGCCACAATCAGCCCCAGCATTTT. Translated, it gives CASRTGQGHNQPQHF.

The chain has TRBV10-3 and TRBJ1-5; weak D call: TRBD1 (5 bases). The CDR3 has 16 amino acids. Germline-derived CDR1 and CDR2 are ENHRY and SYGVKD. Trimming pared 0 bases from V and 7 bases from J, leaving 16 bases between. CDR3 sequence (DNA): TGTGCCATCAGTGAGTCAATCCGGGACTCGGGGCAGCCCCAGCATTTT. As protein: CAISESIRDSGQPQHF.

V and J are TRBV28 and TRBJ2-3; tentatively, D is TRBD1 (6 bases). V shed 10 bases and J shed 3 bases, with 17 bases lying between them. The CDR3 has 14 residues. CDR1 is MDHEN, CDR2 SYDVKM, per germline. The CDR3 DNA follows: TGTGCCACAGCAACCAAACAGGGTACAGATACGCAGTATTTT. Protein sequence: CATATKQGTDTQYF.

This clone was counted a single time. The rearrangement joins TRBV3-1 (or the pseudogene TRBV3-2) to TRBJ2-5; no firm D call. CDR1 is LGHDT and CDR2 is YNNKEL in the germline V gene (reference sequence). The CDR3 length is 14 residues. With 3 bases removed from V and 2 bases from J, the gap between germline ends came to 10 bases. The CDR3 here is CASSHRYSQETQYF. In DNA, the CDR3 is TGTGCCAGCAGCCATCGCTACTCGCAAGAGACCCAGTACTTC.